The rows below give T cell receptor beta chains drawn from one sample of a study of T-cell reconstitution after alpha-beta-depleted transplantation in children. TCRdb called the PCR reads again in MiXCR, with one record for every CDR3 protein. Of about 230,000 distinct CDR3 sequences detected, about 9.2% appear once; the ten largest clones hold 6.2%. The sample consisted of PBMCs from the stem cell graft donor, taken from the stem cell graft. These receptors were obtained from a human donor who donated a stem cell graft to a child with acute lymphoblastic leukemia. The CDR3 runs from the conserved cysteine through the conserved F or W.

v_call cdr3_aa
TRBV7-8 CATGLTSNQPQHF
TRBV9 CASSVQGSFTTDTQYF
TRBV25-1 CASSDAGPGANVLTF
TRBV27 CASQGGNRYNSPLHF
TRBV7-2 CASSLEGGRGSYGYTF
TRBV20-1 CSAETSGGQETQYF
TRBV7-9 CASVQWGRVTDTQYF
TRBV6-2/TRBV6-3 CASSFGTSSADTQYF
TRBV7-2 CASSLVGLGGATDTQYF
TRBV10-3 CAISESSSGDNEQFF
TRBV5-1 CASSSQRTYEQYF
TRBV6-9 CASSYFGTGLHQPQHF
TRBV4-1 CASSQGEVDYEQYF
TRBV10-3 CAINRGTGTDTQYF
TRBV7-6 CASSPEDRRTNEKLFF
TRBV4-3 CASSQDFRTGVRAEQFF
TRBV11-2 CASSLGVPAPTMETQYF
TRBV11-2 CASSERTAFLRNTEAFF
TRBV7-6 CASSSTGVRTDTQYF
TRBV7-9 CASSFGEQGSYEQYF
TRBV7-9 CASSHRGHHEQYF
TRBV19 CASSIRTGGVGMNTEAFF
TRBV20-1 CSARGSFAVGTGELFF